The next 30 T cell receptor beta chains were all read from a single sample in a study of blood T cell repertoires in COVID-19. The repertoire was sequenced with immunoSEQ multiplex PCR; TCRdb's copy has only in-frame clones and lacks some. The sample yields more than 150,000 clones, around 90% seen once. The sample was PBMCs or T cells enriched from blood (not recorded which). Source of these receptors: a woman younger than 45 who had recovered from COVID-19.

This clone was seen more than once but under ten times. This chain connects TRBV7-6 to TRBJ1-1; D is perhaps TRBD1 (6 bases). The V gene lost 1 base and the J gene lost 5 bases, with 11 bases spanning the gap. Germline V CDR1 and CDR2: SGHVS, FNYEAQ. The CDR3 extends over 14 amino acids. This CDR3 is CASSLGDKRTEAFF. The CDR3 bases are TGTGCCAGCAGCTTAGGGGACAAAAGGACTGAAGCTTTCTTT.

This rearrangement joins TRBV6-1 to TRBJ1-4; 7 nucleotides agree with TRBD1. This CDR3 contains 16 residues. Germline loops: CDR1 MNHNS, CDR2 SASEGT. V shed 4 bases and J 8 bases; nucleotides not matched to a gene: 13. For the CDR3, the DNA is TGTGCCAGCAGTGCGACGTCGACAGGGTTCGGGGAAAAACTGTTTTTT. This translates into CASSATSTGFGEKLFF.

The V call is TRBV30, the J call TRBJ1-2; D unresolved. V shed 0 bases and J shed 4 bases, with 21 bases lying between them. The CDR3 runs to 17 residues. Germline V gene data show CDR1 as GTSNPN and CDR2 as SVGIG (reference sequence). CDR3 DNA: TGTGCCTGGAGTGTATTATTCCGAGACGCGGGCCCCTATGGCTACACCTTC. This sequence encodes CAWSVLFRDAGPYGYTF.

The chain couples TRBV9 to TRBJ2-1; 10 bases are shared with TRBD1. V lost 3 bases to trimming and J lost 2 bases; unmatched junction nucleotides: 5. CDR3 size: 16 residues. Germline CDR1 is SGDLS and CDR2 is YYNGEE. In nucleotides, the CDR3 is TGTGCCAGCAGCGGGTCCGGGACAGGGGCCTACAATGAGCAGTTCTTC. Its protein is CASSGSGTGAYNEQFF.

V gene TRBV12-3 or TRBV12-4 combines with J gene TRBJ1-2, with D unclear. V dropped 1 base and J dropped 5 bases, with 2 bases sitting between them. There are 11 residues in the CDR3. CDR3: CASSLVYGYTF. The DNA for the CDR3 is TGTGCCAGCAGTTTAGTATATGGCTACACCTTC.

DNA for the CDR3: TGCGCCAGCAGCCCCGAGACAGTCTTAAGCTATGGCTACACCTTC. Its translation: CASSPETVLSYGYTF. The chain uses TRBV4-1 and TRBJ1-2; a weak D match, TRBD1 (5 bases). Trimming took off 4 bases at V and 4 bases at J, with 16 bases between the two ends. The CDR3 sequence is 15 residues long. Germline V gene data show CDR1 as MGHRA and CDR2 as YSYEKL.

V is TRBV29-1 and J is TRBJ1-2; perhaps TRBD1 as D (5 bases). The CDR3 is made up of 14 amino acids. Germline V lookup: CDR1 SQVTM, CDR2 ANQGSEA. Trimming stripped 2 bases from V and 8 bases from J, with 18 bases between. CDR3 in DNA: TGCAGCGTTGAAAGGGATCAGGGCGTTGGCGGCTACACCTTC. Translated: CSVERDQGVGGYTF.

The rearrangement joins TRBV4-3 to TRBJ2-1; 9 bases line up with TRBD2. V dropped 0 bases and J dropped 6; count of bases not matched to a gene: 3. Per the germline V gene, CDR1 is LGHNA and CDR2 is YSLEER. CDR3 length: 15 residues. In nucleotides, the CDR3 is TGCGCCAGCAGCCAAGATGGGACTAGCATCAATGAGCAGTTCTTC. Its translation is CASSQDGTSINEQFF.

The rearrangement uses TRBV3-1 (or the pseudogene TRBV3-2) and TRBJ1-2; no clear D gene. CDR3 length: 14 residues. Trimming removed 3 bases at V and 4 bases at J, with 12 bases between. Germline CDR1 and CDR2: LGHDT and YNNKEL (reference sequence). CDR3 bases: TGTGCCAGCAGCCAGGGCCTCTTCAGCTATGGCTACACCTTC. Amino acid sequence: CASSQGLFSYGYTF.

The V and J genes are TRBV20-1 and TRBJ2-7, with a possible D match to TRBD2 (6 bases). The CDR3 totals 11 residues. Trimming pared 6 bases from V and 6 bases from J, leaving 12 bases between. Per the germline V gene, CDR1 is DFQATT and CDR2 is SNEGSKA (reference sequence). CDR3 amino acids: CSARGLREQYF. The DNA of the CDR3 is TGCAGTGCGCGGGGTTTGCGCGAGCAGTACTTC.

This sequence joins TRBV5-1 and TRBJ1-1; a possible D gene is TRBD1 (5 bases). Germline CDR1 is SGHRS and CDR2 is YFSETQ. V lost 0 bases and J lost 1, with 7 bases in between. There are 14 residues in the CDR3. Here the CDR3 reads CASSLDRTNTEAFF. The CDR3 DNA follows: TGCGCCAGCAGCTTGGACAGGACGAACACTGAAGCTTTCTTT.

V is TRBV6-4 and J is TRBJ2-2, with 7 bases fitting TRBD1. Looked up from germline, CDR1 is MRHNA and CDR2 is SNTAGT. The CDR3 sequence is 16 residues long. With 4 bases clipped from V and 0 bases from J, the junction kept 5 bases outside the gene matches. This CDR3 reads CASSVGTASNTGELFF. Here the CDR3 DNA reads TGTGCCAGCAGTGTTGGGACAGCATCGAACACCGGGGAGCTGTTTTTT.

The chain has TRBV5-4 and TRBJ2-3; possibly TRBD2 for D (6 bases). CDR1 is SGHNT, CDR2 YYREEE, per germline (reference sequence). This CDR3 spans 16 amino acids. Trimming stripped 0 bases from V and 3 bases from J, with 14 bases between. CDR3 sequence: CASSLVSGEWTDTQYF. CDR3 in DNA: TGTGCCAGCAGCTTGGTTTCGGGGGAATGGACAGATACGCAGTATTTT.

CDR3 nucleotides: TGTGCCTCGGGACAGGGGGCGGCCACAGATACGCAGTATTTT. Its protein is CASGQGAATDTQYF. This chain joins TRBV24-1 and TRBJ2-3; 12 bases are a match to TRBD1. This CDR3 comprises 14 residues. V trimming: 12 bases; J trimming: 2 bases; junction bases outside the gene matches: 5. Germline V lookup: CDR1 KGHDR, CDR2 SFDVKD.

This chain connects TRBV19 to TRBJ2-7; D may be TRBD1 (5 bases). The V end lost 3 bases, the J end lost 1 base, and 13 bases lay between the germline ends. This CDR3 has 15 residues. From germline, CDR1 is LNHDA and CDR2 SQIVND (reference sequence). The CDR3 region is CASSMSAGSSYEQYF. The CDR3 nucleotides are TGTGCCAGTAGTATGTCGGCAGGGTCTTCCTACGAGCAGTACTTC. The full variable domain, rest sourced from reference TRBV19 and TRBJ2-7, is DGGITQSPKYLFRKEGQNVTLSCEQNLNHDAMYWYRQDPGQGLRLIYYSQIVNDFQKGDIAEGYSVSREKKESFPLTVTSAQKNPTAFYLCASSMSAGSSYEQYFGPGTRLTVT.

The CDR3 nucleotides read TGTGCCAGCAAGCGGGGGCCGGACTACAATGAGCAGTTCTTC. It encodes CASKRGPDYNEQFF. The J gene is TRBJ2-1, the V gene TRBV25-1; 8 bases are a match to TRBD2. Germline lookup yields CDR1 MGHDK and CDR2 SYGVNS. The CDR3 is 14 amino acids. The V segment lost 7 bases and the J segment 3 bases; nucleotides outside the gene matches: 5.

This clone was detected a few times. The V call is TRBV9, the J call TRBJ1-2; D gene ambiguous. V lost 3 bases, J lost 4 bases, and 16 bases lay in between. CDR1 and CDR2 (germline): SGDLS, YYNGEE. The CDR3 covers 15 residues. The CDR3 DNA sequence: TGTGCCAGCAGCGCTGATGTTCAGGAAAGCTATGGCTACACCTTC. It translates to CASSADVQESYGYTF.

The chain is built from TRBV19 and TRBJ2-3; 7 bases map to TRBD2. The germline V gene has CDR1 LNHDA and CDR2 SQIVND (reference sequence). This CDR3 comprises 15 residues. The junction had 9 bases not matched to a gene; V was cut back by 6 bases and J by 3 bases. CDR3 in amino acids: CASSIQRERTDTQYF. For the CDR3, the DNA is TGTGCCAGTAGCATTCAGCGGGAAAGGACAGATACGCAGTATTTT.

The chain couples TRBV6-5 to TRBJ1-1; no firm D call. V was clipped by 6 bases and J by 4 bases, with 18 bases between them. CDR1 and CDR2 (germline): MNHEY, SVGAGI. The CDR3 is 15 residues long. For the CDR3, the DNA is TGTGCCAGCAGGGTAGATACGGTGTCGTCCACTGAAGCTTTCTTT. Amino acids: CASRVDTVSSTEAFF.

Here the CDR3 reads CASSQVPGEGETQYF. Here the CDR3 DNA reads TGTGCCAGCAGCCAGGTTCCGGGGGAGGGGGAGACCCAGTACTTC. The chain has TRBV4-2 and TRBJ2-5; TRBD2 aligns across 7 bases. Trimming cost V 3 bases and J 5 bases; bases outside gene matches: 9. There are 15 residues in the CDR3. The germline CDR1 and CDR2 sequences are LGHNA and YNFKEQ.

Of note for this clone: An end of the junction does not agree with germline; a read error may underlie this. V usage is TRBV5-6 and J usage is TRBJ1-4; the D gene is possibly TRBD1 (5 bases). Germline V gives CDR1 SGHDT, CDR2 YYEEEE. This CDR3 spans 11 amino acids. The CDR3 region is CASSLGSQVDF. DNA of the CDR3: TGTGCCAGCAGCTTGGGGTCACAGGTTGATTTT.

Notes on this clone: The sample holds other DNA sequences that translate to the same CDR3. This sequence joins TRBV4-3 and TRBJ1-1, with D uncertain. CDR1 and CDR2 (germline): LGHNA, YSLEER. Trimming removed 0 bases from V and 1 base from J, with 6 bases in between. This CDR3 contains 14 residues. Here the CDR3 DNA reads TGCGCCAGCAGCCAAGATCCCGGGAACACTGAAGCTTTCTTT. It yields the protein CASSQDPGNTEAFF.

This clone came up once. The chain carries TRBV3-1 (or the pseudogene TRBV3-2) and TRBJ2-5; 7 nucleotides agree with TRBD1. V trimming: 4 bases; J trimming: 3 bases; junction bases outside the gene matches: 5. The CDR3 length is 14 residues. From germline, CDR1 is LGHDT and CDR2 YNNKEL (reference sequence). CDR3 DNA sequence: TGTGCCAGCAGCCTCAGGACAGGAAAAGAGACCCAGTACTTC. Translation: CASSLRTGKETQYF.

V and J are TRBV5-1 and TRBJ2-2; TRBD2 matches at 8 bases. CDR3 length: 11 amino acids. V shed 10 bases and J 6 bases; nucleotides not matched to a gene: 2. Germline assignment: CDR1 SGHRS and CDR2 YFSETQ. CDR3 in amino acids: CAAGGSGELFF. Written as DNA, the CDR3 is TGCGCCGCGGGGGGATCCGGGGAGCTGTTTTTT.

A single count supports this clone. DNA for the CDR3: TGTGCCAGTAGCTCGGGACAGAATAATTCACCCCTCCACTTT. This translates into CASSSGQNNSPLHF. The rearrangement links TRBV19 to TRBJ1-6, with 7 bases that match TRBD1. Germline V gene lookup returns CDR1 LNHDA and CDR2 SQIVND (reference sequence). This CDR3 spans 14 amino acids. The V segment lost 6 bases and the J segment 5 bases; nucleotides outside the gene matches: 4.

The chain has TRBV19 and TRBJ1-2, with 10 nucleotides matching TRBD1. CDR1 is LNHDA, CDR2 SQIVND, per germline (reference sequence). V lost 5 bases and J lost 8; bases outside the gene matches: 8. The length of the CDR3 is 14 residues. The CDR3 nucleotides are TGTGCCAGTAGTTTCGGGACAGGGGTTAACGGCTACACCTTC. Translation gives CASSFGTGVNGYTF.

This chain joins TRBV6-5 and TRBJ1-3; D is unresolved. Deletions cut 2 bases from V and 4 bases from J, with 12 bases between. Per the germline V gene, CDR1 is MNHEY and CDR2 is SVGAGI. This CDR3 comprises 15 residues. The CDR3 sequence: CASSYDRGIGNTIYF. The CDR3, as DNA: TGTGCCAGCAGTTACGATCGGGGAATCGGAAACACCATATATTTT.

The genes are TRBV9 and TRBJ2-6; a weak D match, TRBD2 (5 bases). This CDR3 comprises 15 residues. CDR1 is SGDLS, CDR2 YYNGEE, per germline. V was shortened by 3 bases and J by 0 bases, with 7 bases between the two germline ends. In DNA form, the CDR3 reads TGTGCCAGCAGCGGAGGGCTCTCTGGGGCCAACGTCCTGACTTTC. Its protein is CASSGGLSGANVLTF.

The chain links TRBV18 to TRBJ2-2, with 7 nucleotides matching TRBD1. CDR1 KGHSH and CDR2 LQKENI come from the germline V gene. The CDR3 has 15 amino acids. V lost 5 bases to trimming and J lost 0 bases; unmatched junction nucleotides: 3. The CDR3 here is CASSTGTANTGELFF. The CDR3 region has the DNA TGTGCCAGCTCAACCGGGACAGCGAACACCGGGGAGCTGTTTTTT.

The CDR3 loop reads CASSPDRGWTDTQYF. The DNA of the CDR3 is TGTGCCAGTAGTCCCGACAGGGGCTGGACAGATACGCAGTATTTT. The chain recombines TRBV19 with TRBJ2-3; 8 bases map to TRBD1. After removal of 5 bases from V and 3 bases from J, the junction contained 7 bases not matched to a gene. Germline V gene data show CDR1 as LNHDA and CDR2 as SQIVND (reference sequence). The CDR3 runs to 15 residues. Full variable domain (outside the CDR3, taken from reference TRBV19 and TRBJ2-3): DGGITQSPKYLFRKEGQNVTLSCEQNLNHDAMYWYRQDPGQGLRLIYYSQIVNDFQKGDIAEGYSVSREKKESFPLTVTSAQKNPTAFYLCASSPDRGWTDTQYFGPGTRLTVL.